Listed below are T cell receptor beta chains from one sample, sequenced in a study of tumor and adjacent non-tumor tissue in lung cancer. Each CDR3 protein is one row after TCRdb ran MiXCR on the multiplex PCR reads. Found here are 85,000 to 100,000 distinct CDR3 sequences, 67% of them singletons; the top ten hold around 19%. Specimen: lung tumor tissue. Receptors were obtained from a man aged 55 to 70 with non-small cell lung cancer. CDR3s include the opening cysteine and the closing phenylalanine or tryptophan. A D gene is named only where the DNA matches it firmly. Only some rows state a clone size, as once, few, many or a class for expanded clones.

d_call	j_call	v_call	cdr3_length	clone_size	cdr3_aa	cdr3_nt
NA	TRBJ2-3	TRBV11-2	14	NA	CASSRRTSTDTQYF	TGTGCCAGCAGCCGACGGACTTCTACGGATACGCAGTATTTT
TRBD1	TRBJ2-5	TRBV20-1	13	many	CSAFNRGQETQYF	TGCAGTGCTTTCAACAGGGGCCAAGAGACCCAGTACTTC
NA	TRBJ1-2	TRBV5-4	15	many	CASSRRDAEPYGYTF	TGTGCCAGCAGCCGGAGGGACGCAGAACCATATGGCTACACCTTC
NA	TRBJ2-6	TRBV2	15	many	CASTTPRVGANVLTF	TGTGCCAGCACCACACCGAGGGTCGGGGCCAACGTCCTGACTTTC
NA	TRBJ2-1	TRBV10-3	12	NA	CAIGGGIDGQFF	TGTGCCATCGGAGGGGGGATCGATGGGCAGTTCTTC
TRBD1	TRBJ1-3	TRBV25-1	16	NA	CASSADRGDSGNTIYF	TGTGCCAGCAGTGCTGACAGGGGTGACTCTGGAAACACCATATATTTT
NA	TRBJ1-4	TRBV20-1	12	once	CGVQGPNEKLFF	TGCGGTGTGCAAGGCCCAAATGAAAAACTGTTTTTT
TRBD2	TRBJ2-2	TRBV6-2/TRBV6-3	15	once	CDSSYSGGRTGELLF	TGTGACAGCAGTTACTCTGGCGGGAGGACCGGGGAGCTGTTATTT
NA	TRBJ2-2	TRBV6-5	15	NA	CASSYSSGFPGELFF	TGTGCCAGCAGTTACTCGAGTGGCTTCCCCGGGGAGCTGTTTTTT
TRBD1	TRBJ1-1	TRBV6-1	15	NA	CSSSDAGQVFTEAFF	TGTTCCAGCAGTGATGCCGGACAGGTGTTCACTGAAGCTTTCTTT
TRBD2	TRBJ2-3	TRBV5-6	16	NA	CASSITSGGTVDTQYF	TGTGCTAGCAGCATAACTAGCGGGGGGACGGTAGATACGCAGTATTTT
NA	TRBJ2-7	TRBV28	15	NA	CASTELGGMSREQYF	TGTGCCAGCACCGAATTGGGCGGGATGTCCAGGGAGCAGTACTTC
NA	TRBJ1-5	TRBV6-6	13	NA	CASSSRGNQPQHF	TGCGCCAGCAGTTCGAGGGGAAATCAGCCCCAGCATTTT
NA	TRBJ2-3	TRBV5-8	14	many	CASSFYGRTDTQYF	TGTGCCAGCAGCTTCTACGGGAGAACAGATACGCAGTATTTT
NA	TRBJ2-1	TRBV29-1	16	NA	CRANETTQGGMGEQFF	TGCAGAGCTAACGAGACCACACAGGGTGGCATGGGTGAGCAATTCTTC
NA	TRBJ1-5	TRBV20-1	15	once	CSARQTADTNQTQHF	TGCAGTGCACGACAGACAGCGGATACAAATCAGACCCAGCATTTT
NA	TRBJ1-1	TRBV29-1	12	many	CSVGGTSAEAFF	TGCAGCGTTGGGGGGACAAGCGCTGAAGCTTTCTTT